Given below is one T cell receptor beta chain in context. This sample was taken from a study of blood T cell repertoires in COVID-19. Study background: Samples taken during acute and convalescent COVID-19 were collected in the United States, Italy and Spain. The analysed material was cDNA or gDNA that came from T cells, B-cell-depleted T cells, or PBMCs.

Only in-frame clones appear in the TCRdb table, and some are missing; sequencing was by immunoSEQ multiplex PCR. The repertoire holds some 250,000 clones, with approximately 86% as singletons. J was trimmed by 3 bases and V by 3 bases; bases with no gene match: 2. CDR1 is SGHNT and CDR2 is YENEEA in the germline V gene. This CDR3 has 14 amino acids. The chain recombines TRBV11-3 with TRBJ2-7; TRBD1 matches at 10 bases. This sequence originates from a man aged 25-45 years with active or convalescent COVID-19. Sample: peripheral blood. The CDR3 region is CASSLGQGNYEQYF. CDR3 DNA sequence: TGTGCCAGCAGCTTGGGACAGGGGAACTACGAGCAGTACTTC.